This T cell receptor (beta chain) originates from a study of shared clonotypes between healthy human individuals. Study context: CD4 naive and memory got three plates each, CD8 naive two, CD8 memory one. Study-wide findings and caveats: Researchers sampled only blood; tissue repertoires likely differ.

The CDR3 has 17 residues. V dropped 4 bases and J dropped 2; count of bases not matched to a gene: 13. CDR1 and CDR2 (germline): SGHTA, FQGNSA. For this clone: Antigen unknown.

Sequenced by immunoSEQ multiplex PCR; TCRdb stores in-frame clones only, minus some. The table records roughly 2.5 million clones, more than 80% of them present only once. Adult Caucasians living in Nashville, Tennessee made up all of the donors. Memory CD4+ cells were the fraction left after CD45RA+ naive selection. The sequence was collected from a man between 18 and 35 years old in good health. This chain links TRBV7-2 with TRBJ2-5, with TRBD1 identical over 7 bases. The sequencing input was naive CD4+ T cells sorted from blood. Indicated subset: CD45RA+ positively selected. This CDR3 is CASSSPAMAGGQETQYF. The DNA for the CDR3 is TGTGCCAGCAGCTCGCCGGCCATGGCAGGGGGACAAGAGACCCAGTACTTC.